This T cell receptor (beta chain) derives from a study of lymphopenia after photon versus proton radiotherapy. Notes on this clone: Its specificity is not known.

The repertoire was sequenced with immunoSEQ multiplex PCR; TCRdb's copy has only in-frame clones and lacks some. Among 70,000 or so clones listed, approximately 90% were seen once. Broader study findings: After the lymphocyte nadir, photon-treated repertoires showed oligoclonal expansion, especially of CD8+ Temra cells. Proton therapy kept repertoires fairly stable, unlike photons, which gained effector/memory cells. Post-nadir TCR diversity decline inversely tracked overall survival among those who died.

The CDR3 runs 17 residues. V was clipped by 6 bases and J by 2 bases; unmatched bases: 15. Germline lookup yields CDR1 MDHEN and CDR2 SYDVKM. The clonotype comes from a woman between 35 and 50 years old with cholangiocarcinoma. The chain carries TRBV28 and TRBJ2-7; TRBD2 matches 8 bases. The sample here was peripheral blood, taken from a patient treated with photon-based radiotherapy. DNA of the CDR3: TGTGCCAGCAGCAAATCGGTCCCCGGGACTAGGACCTACGAGCAGTACTTC. This encodes CASSKSVPGTRTYEQYF.